This T cell receptor (beta chain) was observed in a study of molecular identifiers for immune sequencing clone quantification. This clonotype has at least ten counts. When naive CD8 T cells were sorted, they were gated as CD8+CD4-CCR7+CD45RA+. TCRdb processed the PCR reads anew with MiXCR; each CDR3 protein has one entry. This table has approximately 590,000 distinct CDR3 sequences, 25% appearing once. The receptor was derived from a human donor in good health. Some libraries in this study had Jurkat cell RNA spiked in. What was sequenced was naive CD8+ T cells from blood, with Jurkat cell RNA spiked in. The subset here: FACS-sorted CD8+CD4-CCR7+CD45RA+ naive T cells.

The CDR3 DNA reads as TGTGCCAGCAGTGAAGCTGTGAAACCTGGGGCCAACGTCCTGACTTTC. This sequence encodes CASSEAVKPGANVLTF. The gene calls are TRBV2 and TRBJ2-6; D uncertain. Germline lookup yields CDR1 SNHLY and CDR2 FYNNEI. The CDR3 runs to 16 residues. V gave up 0 bases and J gave up 2 bases, with 8 bases separating them.